The present entry profiles one TCR beta chain with its context. The data originate from a study of blood T cell repertoires in COVID-19. Study details: COVID-19 samples collected from the United States, Italy and Spain covered acute and convalescent phases. Sources were T cells, B-cell-depleted T cells, or PBMCs; the material itself was cDNA or gDNA.

In the authors' workflow: Scientists estimated how many nucleated cells there were by amplifying reference gene primers. Only in-frame clones appear in the TCRdb table, and some are missing; sequencing was by immunoSEQ multiplex PCR. Clone size and the V and J calls come from that table; the DNA yielded D and trimming. The sample lists 150,000 to 200,000 clones, about 80% occurring once. Sequencing used peripheral blood. The sequence was obtained from a man between 65 and 79 years old with active or convalescent COVID-19.

CDR3 protein: CASSLARTATEAFF. The CDR3 nucleotides read TGTGCCAGCAGCTTAGCTCGGACAGCTACTGAAGCTTTCTTT. The chain recombines TRBV7-2 with TRBJ1-1; D is possibly TRBD1 (6 bases). Germline V gives CDR1 SGHTA, CDR2 FQGNSA. Trimming cost V 0 bases and J 5 bases, with 10 bases left between them. The CDR3 loop spans 14 amino acids.